The 16 T cell receptor beta chains in this list originate from one sample, sequenced in a study of immune heterogeneity within non-small cell lung tumors. As template, the study used bulk tumor genomic DNA at 600 ng per sample. Surgery yielded several widely spaced biopsies per primary tumor. Samples came from untreated patients having curative surgery for newly diagnosed non-small cell lung cancer. Multiplex PCR amplified TCR beta CDR3 with 32 V and 13 J primers. Each CDR3 protein gets one entry after TCRdb re-called the multiplex PCR reads with MiXCR. The sample holds 13,000 or so distinct CDR3 sequences; 23% are singletons and the top ten take 13%. The sample comprised lung tumor tissue. Every receptor here comes from a man aged 45-60 years with non-small cell lung cancer.

A few counts support this clonotype. The CDR3, as DNA: TGTGCCATCAGTCCCACGACTAGCACGGAGACCCAGTACTTC. It translates to CAISPTTSTETQYF. The chain links TRBV10-3 to TRBJ2-5; 7 bases are shared with TRBD2. This CDR3 is 14 amino acids long. CDR1 and CDR2 from the germline V gene are ENHRY and SYGVKD. V trimming: 5 bases; J trimming: 5 bases; junction bases outside the gene matches: 8.

Details on this clonotype: This likely comes from a read error, as the CDR3 has no conserved phenylalanine or tryptophan at its end. The V gene is TRBV14, the J gene TRBJ2-3, with 9 bases identical to TRBD2. The CDR3 runs 16 residues. Looked up from germline, CDR1 is SGHDN and CDR2 is FVKESK. V was pared by 0 bases and J by 7 bases, with 8 bases of the junction left unmatched. CDR3 in amino acids: CASSQERIAGANTQYL. The CDR3 DNA sequence: TGTGCCAGCAGCCAAGAAAGAATAGCGGGAGCAAATACGCAGTATCTT.

The chain recombines TRBV14 with TRBJ1-4; D gene uncertain. In germline, CDR1 is SGHDN, CDR2 FVKESK. This CDR3 contains 15 residues. With 0 bases removed from V and 8 bases from J, the gap between germline ends came to 13 bases. CDR3 DNA sequence: TGTGCCAGCAGCCAAGATTTCGGACTCGGGGAAAAACTGTTTTTT. Translated, it gives CASSQDFGLGEKLFF. Based on the CDR3 plus reference TRBV14 and TRBJ1-4, the full variable domain is EAGVTQFPSHSVIEKGQTVTLRCDPISGHDNLYWYRRVMGKEIKFLLHFVKESKQDESGMPNNRFLAERTGGTYSTLKVQPAELEDSGVYFCASSQDFGLGEKLFFGSGTQLSVL.

The chain is built from TRBV5-1 and TRBJ2-5; tentatively, D is TRBD1 (5 bases). V dropped 6 bases and J dropped 3 bases, with 12 bases sitting between them. Germline V gene sequence: CDR1 SGHRS, CDR2 YFSETQ. The CDR3 sequence is 13 residues long. CDR3: CASIGRAEETQYF. For the CDR3, the DNA is TGCGCCAGCATAGGCAGGGCGGAAGAGACCCAGTACTTC.

Relative to its sample, this clonotype is medium-sized. V usage is TRBV28 and J usage is TRBJ2-7, with TRBD1 identical over 8 bases. V was clipped by 6 bases and J by 6 bases; unmatched bases: 7. The germline V gene has CDR1 MDHEN and CDR2 SYDVKM. The CDR3 has 13 residues. The CDR3 protein is CASRRTGKVEQYF. In DNA, the CDR3 is TGTGCCAGCAGACGGACAGGGAAGGTCGAGCAGTACTTC.

This clonotype counts as medium-sized. The V gene is TRBV4-2, the J gene TRBJ1-2; D might be TRBD1 (6 bases). CDR1 is LGHNA, CDR2 YNFKEQ, per germline. The CDR3 is 16 amino acids. V was trimmed by 4 bases and J by 4 bases, leaving 19 bases between them. The CDR3: CASSPDEGGRAYGYTF. DNA of the CDR3: TGTGCCAGCAGCCCAGATGAGGGGGGGCGCGCCTATGGCTACACCTTC.

This clonotype was observed at least ten times. The chain couples TRBV6-1 to TRBJ2-1, with TRBD1 as a possible D gene (6 bases). This CDR3 spans 13 amino acids. Germline CDR1 reads MNHNS; CDR2 reads SASEGT. Trimming took 5 bases from V and 4 from J, leaving 9 bases between them. The DNA for the CDR3 is TGTGCCAGCAGTTCACAGGGTTACAATGAGCAGTTCTTC. Its translation is CASSSQGYNEQFF.

Many counts were recorded for this clonotype. The chain carries TRBV7-3 and TRBJ2-6; TRBD2 agrees at 8 bases. J gave up 0 bases and V 5 bases, and 6 bases lay outside the gene matches. This CDR3 spans 17 amino acids. CDR1 is SGHTA, CDR2 FQGTGA, per germline. CDR3: CASSPGGAASGANVLTF. As DNA, the CDR3 is TGTGCCAGCAGCCCCGGGGGGGCGGCCTCTGGGGCCAACGTCCTGACTTTC. The full variable domain, completed using reference TRBV7-3 and TRBJ2-6, is GAGVSQTPSNKVTEKGKYVELRCDPISGHTALYWYRQSLGQGPEFLIYFQGTGAADDSGLPNDRFFAVRPEGSVSTLKIQRTERGDSAVYLCASSPGGAASGANVLTFGAGSRLTVL.

This chain joins TRBV7-9 and TRBJ1-3; D remains ambiguous. CDR1 is SEHNR and CDR2 is FQNEAQ in the germline V gene (reference sequence). The CDR3 has 13 residues. V lost 2 bases to trimming and J lost 2 bases, with 4 bases between them. The CDR3 here is CASSLNAGNTIYF. The CDR3 DNA reads TGTGCCAGCAGCTTAAATGCTGGAAACACCATATATTTT.

This clonotype was observed at least ten times. The chain uses TRBV6-1 and TRBJ1-1, with 9 bases fitting TRBD1. The CDR3 has 15 residues. Germline lookup yields CDR1 MNHNS and CDR2 SASEGT. Trimming removed 6 bases from V and 1 base from J; junction bases left unmatched: 6. In DNA, the CDR3 is TGTGCCAGCAGCGGCTCGGGACAGGGGAACACTGAAGCTTTCTTT. Amino acid sequence: CASSGSGQGNTEAFF.

This clonotype was found once. This may be a read error: a much more frequent sequence differs by one nucleotide. The rearrangement uses TRBV4-1 and TRBJ1-5; D perhaps matches TRBD1 (6 bases). The CDR3 is made up of 19 amino acids. Per germline, CDR1 MGHRA and CDR2 YSYEKL. V lost 3 bases and J 2 bases, leaving 23 bases between the germline ends. In nucleotides, the CDR3 is TGCGCCAGCAGCCAGTGGTTAGCTCCAGGGGTCGAGGGCAATCAGCCCCAGCATTTT. It yields the protein CASSQWLAPGVEGNQPQHF.

This clonotype was observed at least ten times. This rearrangement joins TRBV5-8 to TRBJ1-1; D unresolved. The CDR3 totals 15 residues. Germline CDR1 and CDR2: SGHTS and YDEGEE. Trimming removed 0 bases from V and 6 bases from J, with 15 bases in between. DNA for the CDR3: TGTGCCAGCAGCTTGGGCGGCAGAGTCTCTTCTGAAGCTTTCTTT. Amino acids: CASSLGGRVSSEAFF. The variable domain in full, completed from reference TRBV5-8 and TRBJ1-1, reads EAGVTQSPTHLIKTRGQQATLRCSPISGHTSVYWYQQALGLGLQFLLWYDEGEERNRGNFPPRFSGRQFPNYSSELNVNALELEDSALYLCASSLGGRVSSEAFFGQGTRLTVV.

In the case of this clonotype: A much more abundant neighbour one base away suggests this may be a read error. This chain connects TRBV9 to TRBJ1-2; the D gene is possibly TRBD1 (5 bases). CDR1 and CDR2 from the germline V gene are SGDLS and YYNGEE. The CDR3 sequence is 13 residues long. The CDR3 region is CDSSVDGRGGYTF. CDR3 nucleotides: TGTGACAGCAGCGTAGATGGGAGGGGTGGCTACACCTTC.

The chain has TRBV10-2 and TRBJ2-3, with 7 bases identical to TRBD2. Trimming removed 3 bases from V and 7 bases from J; junction bases left unmatched: 10. This CDR3 region has 15 residues. In germline, CDR1 is WSHSY, CDR2 SAAADI. Written as DNA, the CDR3 is TGCGCCAGCAGTGAACCCGGGACTAACGCCTATACGCAGTATTTT. Translation gives CASSEPGTNAYTQYF.

Regarding this clonotype: This could be a read error, since a much larger clone is one nucleotide away. This chain connects TRBV29-1 to TRBJ2-7; the D gene is possibly TRBD1 (6 bases). This CDR3 is 14 amino acids long. CDR1 SQVTM and CDR2 ANQGSEA come from the germline V gene. In nucleotides, the CDR3 is TGCATCGTCTCTCCCGTAGGGGGTGTGAACGAGCAGTACTTC. Protein product: CIVSPVGGVNEQYF.

On this clonotype: This may be a read error, as it is one base from a much larger clone. V and J are TRBV18 and TRBJ2-5, with D unresolved. Deletions cut 1 base from V and 5 bases from J, with 11 bases between. This CDR3 has 14 residues. From germline, CDR1 is KGHSH and CDR2 LQKENI. The CDR3 region has the DNA TGTGCCAGCTCACCACTGGGTACCCTCGAGACCCAGTACTTC. Translating it yields CASSPLGTLETQYF.